One and the same sample provided the 17 T cell receptor beta chains below, sequenced in a study of cytomegalovirus exposure and HLA in healthy donors. A multiplex PCR was run with 60 Vbeta primers and 13 Jbeta primers. Using immunoSEQ multiplex PCR, the repertoire was profiled, and TCRdb retains in-frame clones only, with some absent. Among fewer than 250,000 clones listed, 75% to 80% were seen once. The specimen was PBMCs. The source is a male donor in good health and CMV-seronegative.

The chain couples TRBV5-1 to TRBJ2-5; TRBD2 is a possible D gene (6 bases). The CDR3 is 14 amino acids. Trimming removed 0 bases at V and 5 bases at J, with 11 bases between. Germline V gene lookup returns CDR1 SGHRS and CDR2 YFSETQ. The CDR3 spells CASSLDLRGETQYF. The CDR3 DNA is TGCGCCAGCAGCTTGGATCTACGGGGGGAGACCCAGTACTTC.

V usage is TRBV7-9 and J usage is TRBJ1-4; D is possibly TRBD1 (6 bases). Germline CDR1 and CDR2: SEHNR and FQNEAQ (reference sequence). V dropped 2 bases and J dropped 8 bases, with 6 bases sitting between them. The length of the CDR3 is 12 residues. CDR3 in amino acids: CASSLQGEKLFF. Written as DNA, the CDR3 is TGTGCCAGCAGCTTACAGGGGGAAAAACTGTTTTTT.

The V and J genes are TRBV10-1 and TRBJ2-7; 7 bases are shared with TRBD1. The CDR3 spans 13 residues. V lost 10 bases, J lost 4 bases, and 10 bases stayed unmatched. Germline CDR1 is WNHNN and CDR2 is SYGVQD (reference sequence). CDR3 sequence (DNA): TGCGCCACTAGAACAGGGGACGCTTACGAGCAGTACTTC. Translated, it gives CATRTGDAYEQYF.

The chain joins TRBV11-2 to TRBJ2-5, with D perhaps TRBD2 (6 bases). CDR3 length equals 14 residues. Germline lookup yields CDR1 SGHAT and CDR2 FQNNGV. V lost 4 bases and J 5 bases, leaving 14 bases between the germline ends. The CDR3 bases are TGTGCCAGCAGCTCCCTGGGACTGAAGGAGACCCAGTACTTC. The encoded protein is CASSSLGLKETQYF.

The V and J genes are TRBV10-3 and TRBJ1-2; D is ambiguous. The germline V and J ends were trimmed by 2 bases and 5 bases, with 6 bases remaining between them. This CDR3 contains 12 residues. Germline V gene data show CDR1 as ENHRY and CDR2 as SYGVKD. The CDR3 is CAISEGRYGYTF. The CDR3 DNA sequence: TGTGCCATCAGTGAGGGCAGATATGGCTACACCTTC.

This clone came up a few times. The V call is TRBV7-9, the J call TRBJ2-1; 8 bases fit TRBD2. The CDR3 consists of 15 residues. Unmatched junction bases numbered 13, after V lost 5 bases and J lost 10 bases. CDR1 and CDR2 (germline): SEHNR, FQNEAQ (reference sequence). The CDR3 reads CASSPLAGGAWEQFF. The CDR3 DNA reads TGTGCCAGCAGCCCCCTAGCGGGTGGGGCGTGGGAGCAGTTCTTC.

The chain is built from TRBV7-8 and TRBJ2-5; TRBD1 aligns across 7 bases. This CDR3 contains 14 residues. CDR1 is SGHVS and CDR2 is FQNEAQ in the germline V gene. After removal of 4 bases from V and 5 bases from J, the junction contained 7 bases not matched to a gene. CDR3 nucleotides: TGTGCCAGCAGCTCGTCCAGGGGGAAGGAGACCCAGTACTTC. Its translation: CASSSSRGKETQYF.

This chain uses TRBV5-1 with TRBJ2-3; 9 nucleotides align to TRBD2. The V and J ends lost 3 bases and 3 bases, in that order; junction bases with no gene match: 8. The germline V gene has CDR1 SGHRS and CDR2 YFSETQ. The CDR3 extends over 16 amino acids. CDR3 region: CASSSYSGRGTDTQYF. DNA of the CDR3: TGCGCCAGCAGCTCCTATAGCGGGAGAGGGACAGATACGCAGTATTTT.

CDR3 coding DNA: TGTGCCAGCAGCCCGGGGACAGACCTCTATGGCTACACCTTC. Protein product: CASSPGTDLYGYTF. The chain joins TRBV7-8 to TRBJ1-2; 7 bases map to TRBD1. The CDR3 length is 14 residues. V was clipped by 5 bases and J by 4 bases; unmatched bases: 7. Germline CDR1 and CDR2: SGHVS and FQNEAQ.

The chain combines TRBV6-5 with TRBJ2-7; 7 bases agree with TRBD2. The length of the CDR3 is 12 residues. Trimming at V came to 4 bases and at J to 6 bases, leaving 3 bases not matched to a gene. The germline V gene encodes CDR1 MNHEY and CDR2 SVGAGI. The CDR3 loop is CASSWGGGEQYF. In DNA form, the CDR3 reads TGTGCCAGCAGTTGGGGGGGTGGCGAGCAGTACTTC.

The chain employs TRBV19 and TRBJ2-7; 9 nucleotides line up with TRBD2. Germline V gene lookup returns CDR1 LNHDA and CDR2 SQIVND (reference sequence). The CDR3 has 17 residues. V lost 5 bases, J lost 3 bases, and 14 bases stayed unmatched. CDR3 DNA sequence: TGTGCCAGTAGTGGTCTAGCGGGACGTGGTATAGGCTACGAGCAGTACTTC. Its translation is CASSGLAGRGIGYEQYF.

The sample holds one count of this clone. The chain has TRBV6-6 and TRBJ2-7; D gene ambiguous. The CDR3 runs to 13 residues. Per the germline V gene, CDR1 is MNHNY and CDR2 is SVGAGI (reference sequence). Trimming shortened V by 8 bases and J by 1 base, and 12 bases separated the two germline ends. The CDR3 bases are TGTGCCAGCTGCGAGGCCGTGTCCTACGAGCAGTACTTC. Translating it yields CASCEAVSYEQYF.

The chain has TRBV7-8 and TRBJ2-1, with D maybe TRBD2 (6 bases). Germline CDR1 reads SGHVS; CDR2 reads FQNEAQ. The CDR3 sequence is 17 residues long. V lost 0 bases, J lost 5 bases, and 17 bases lay in between. CDR3 residues: CASSLARRAIGDNEQFF. The CDR3 coding sequence is TGTGCCAGCAGCTTAGCCCGGAGGGCAATAGGCGACAATGAGCAGTTCTTC.

This clone appeared a few times. This chain connects TRBV7-8 to TRBJ2-3; D gene uncertain. The CDR3 has 15 residues. The germline V and J ends were trimmed by 5 bases and 1 base, with 13 bases remaining between them. Germline V gene sequence: CDR1 SGHVS, CDR2 FQNEAQ. CDR3 sequence reads: CASSPLGGGTDTQYF. CDR3 DNA: TGTGCCAGCAGCCCCCTAGGCGGTGGCACAGATACGCAGTATTTT.

The rearrangement links TRBV27 to TRBJ1-1; 11 nucleotides line up with TRBD1. CDR1 and CDR2 (germline): MNHEY, SMNVEV (reference sequence). Unmatched junction bases numbered 7, after V lost 0 bases and J lost 7 bases. The CDR3 totals 16 residues. The CDR3 is CASSLSRTGGRIEAFF. CDR3 DNA sequence: TGTGCCAGCAGTTTATCCAGGACAGGGGGCAGGATTGAAGCTTTCTTT.

This sequence joins TRBV9 and TRBJ2-1; 9 nucleotides match TRBD1. V shed 4 bases, J shed 2 bases, and the junction held 10 bases outside the gene matches. This CDR3 has 17 amino acids. Germline lookup yields CDR1 SGDLS and CDR2 YYNGEE. DNA for the CDR3: TGTGCCAGCAGCCCCACGGCCGGGACAGGGCCCTACAATGAGCAGTTCTTC. Its protein product is CASSPTAGTGPYNEQFF.

This chain connects TRBV5-1 to TRBJ1-3; 7 bases map to TRBD1. CDR3 size: 15 residues. V trimming: 4 bases; J trimming: 2 bases; junction bases outside the gene matches: 6. Germline-derived CDR1 and CDR2 are SGHRS and YFSETQ. The DNA of the CDR3 is TGCGCCAGCAGCCCGGCAACAGGGGCTGGAAACACCATATATTTT. Translating gives CASSPATGAGNTIYF.